A selection of T cell receptor beta chains follows, all from one sample in a study of T cells in Graves' hyperthyroidism and ophthalmopathy. Each CDR3 protein is one row after TCRdb ran MiXCR on the multiplex PCR reads. The sample yields approximately 700,000 distinct CDR3 sequences, 45% seen once. The sample consisted of peripheral blood or thyroid tissue (not recorded which). The receptors were gathered from an adult man with Graves' disease, either hyperthyroidism or ophthalmopathy (not recorded which). The CDR3 runs from the conserved cysteine through the conserved F or W. The D gene is left open where the match is weak. For some rows the clone size is stated as once, few or many, or as a class when expanded; others skip it.

CDR3: CATSSPGGTNSPLHF
DNA: TGTGCCACCAGCAGTCCGGGAGGGACAAATTCACCCCTCCACTTT
J: TRBJ1-6
length: 15
D: -
size: -
V: TRBV15

CDR3: CASSLGEGDNEAFF
DNA: TGCGCCAGCAGCTTGGGAGAGGGGGATAATGAAGCTTTCTTT
J: TRBJ1-1
length: 14
D: -
size: -
V: TRBV5-1

CDR3: CASRPMTGGDEKLFF
DNA: TGTGCCAGCAGACCGATGACAGGGGGAGACGAAAAACTGTTTTTT
J: TRBJ1-4
length: 15
D: TRBD1
size: -
V: TRBV7-9

CDR3: CASSVAGGGSDTQYF
DNA: TGCGCCAGCAGTGTAGCGGGAGGGGGTTCAGATACGCAGTATTTT
J: TRBJ2-3
length: 15
D: TRBD2
size: -
V: TRBV10-2

CDR3: CSGTMTDTGNTIYF
DNA: TGCAGCGGGACAATGACAGACACTGGAAACACCATATATTTT
J: TRBJ1-3
length: 14
D: -
size: -
V: TRBV29-1

CDR3: CASSDRGGDEQYF
DNA: TGTGCCAGCAGTGACAGGGGGGGAGACGAGCAGTACTTC
J: TRBJ2-7
length: 13
D: -
size: -
V: TRBV25-1

CDR3: CASSQGRGHRPQHF
DNA: TGTGCCAGCAGCCAAGGCAGGGGGCATCGGCCCCAGCATTTT
J: TRBJ1-5
length: 14
D: TRBD1
size: -
V: TRBV27

CDR3: CAIRGTGEDPPLHF
DNA: TGTGCCATCAGGGGGACAGGGGAGGATCCACCCCTCCACTTT
J: TRBJ1-6
length: 14
D: TRBD1
size: many
V: TRBV10-3

CDR3: CASTGQGINYGYTF
DNA: TGTGCCAGTACCGGACAGGGAATTAACTATGGCTACACCTTC
J: TRBJ1-2
length: 14
D: TRBD1
size: many
V: TRBV19

CDR3: CASSFRTAGDYEQYF
DNA: TGTGCCAGCAGCTTCCGGACCGCAGGGGACTACGAGCAGTACTTC
J: TRBJ2-7
length: 15
D: -
size: -
V: TRBV7-9

CDR3: CATSAAATQYF
DNA: TGTGCCACCTCGGCTGCAGCGACGCAGTATTTT
J: TRBJ2-3
length: 11
D: -
size: few
V: TRBV24-1

CDR3: CASSIQGVPLHF
DNA: TGTGCCAGCAGCATACAGGGAGTACCCCTCCACTTT
J: TRBJ1-6
length: 12
D: -
size: -
V: TRBV5-5

CDR3: CSPRDTGRYSYEQYF
DNA: TGCAGTCCTAGAGATACAGGGAGGTACTCCTACGAGCAGTACTTC
J: TRBJ2-7
length: 15
D: -
size: -
V: TRBV20-1

CDR3: CSSNPGTEQETQYF
DNA: TGCAGCAGTAACCCGGGGACAGAACAAGAGACCCAGTACTTC
J: TRBJ2-5
length: 14
D: TRBD1
size: -
V: TRBV29-1

CDR3: CASSVAVGANTGELFF
DNA: TGTGCCAGCAGCGTAGCTGTGGGGGCTAACACCGGGGAGCTGTTTTTT
J: TRBJ2-2
length: 16
D: -
size: few
V: TRBV9

CDR3: CATSREKVGPVDEKLFF
DNA: TGTGCCACCAGCAGAGAAAAGGTGGGGCCGGTCGACGAAAAACTGTTTTTT
J: TRBJ1-4
length: 17
D: -
size: many
V: TRBV15

CDR3: CASSINRRPNTIYF
DNA: TGTGCCAGTAGTATCAACAGAAGACCAAACACCATATATTTT
J: TRBJ1-3
length: 14
D: -
size: many
V: TRBV19

CDR3: CASSWGSLQETQYF
DNA: TGTGCCAGCAGTTGGGGGAGTTTACAAGAGACCCAGTACTTC
J: TRBJ2-5
length: 14
D: -
size: -
V: TRBV12-5

CDR3: CATSRAGGMNTEAFF
DNA: TGTGCCACCAGCAGAGCAGGGGGGATGAACACTGAAGCTTTCTTT
J: TRBJ1-1
length: 15
D: TRBD1
size: few
V: TRBV15

CDR3: CATSSTDRGYGYTF
DNA: TGTGCCACCAGCAGTACGGACAGGGGTTATGGCTACACCTTC
J: TRBJ1-2
length: 14
D: TRBD1
size: many
V: TRBV15

CDR3: CSVTLGGGETQYF
DNA: TGCAGCGTGACCCTGGGAGGGGGTGAGACCCAGTACTTC
J: TRBJ2-5
length: 13
D: -
size: many
V: TRBV29-1

CDR3: CASSQDSPLQGQPQHF
DNA: TGCGCCAGCAGCCAAGATTCCCCCCTACAGGGTCAGCCCCAGCATTTT
J: TRBJ1-5
length: 16
D: -
size: few
V: TRBV4-1

CDR3: CASSPDSYYGYTF
DNA: TGTGCCAGCAGCCCGGACAGCTACTATGGCTACACCTTC
J: TRBJ1-2
length: 13
D: -
size: many
V: TRBV7-2

CDR3: CSAMEQLNTEAFF
DNA: TGCAGTGCTATGGAACAGCTGAACACTGAAGCTTTCTTT
J: TRBJ1-1
length: 13
D: -
size: -
V: TRBV20-1

CDR3: CASSVMTGSETQYF
DNA: TGTGCCAGCAGTGTAATGACAGGGTCGGAGACCCAGTACTTC
J: TRBJ2-5
length: 14
D: TRBD1
size: few
V: TRBV6-5

CDR3: CASSTLRGLRGYTF
DNA: TGTGCCAGCAGTACCCTTCGGGGATTAAGGGGCTACACCTTC
J: TRBJ1-2
length: 14
D: -
size: few
V: TRBV9

CDR3: CATSREQGYQPQHF
DNA: TGTGCCACCAGCAGGGAGCAGGGTTATCAGCCCCAGCATTTT
J: TRBJ1-5
length: 14
D: -
size: -
V: TRBV15

CDR3: CSAAQWNTEAFF
DNA: TGCAGTGCCGCACAGTGGAACACTGAAGCTTTCTTT
J: TRBJ1-1
length: 12
D: -
size: -
V: TRBV20-1

CDR3: CASSQPRTSGRDEQYF
DNA: TGTGCCAGCAGCCAACCCAGGACTAGCGGGAGAGACGAGCAGTACTTC
J: TRBJ2-7
length: 16
D: TRBD2
size: -
V: TRBV2

CDR3: CASSSGGRGETQYF
DNA: TGTGCCAGTAGTTCAGGAGGACGGGGAGAGACCCAGTACTTC
J: TRBJ2-5
length: 14
D: -
size: -
V: TRBV19

CDR3: CASNPSGNTGELFF
DNA: TGTGCCAGCAATCCTAGCGGGAACACCGGGGAGCTGTTTTTT
J: TRBJ2-2
length: 14
D: TRBD2
size: -
V: TRBV12-3/TRBV12-4

CDR3: CASSQHPSNYGYTF
DNA: TGCGCCAGCAGCCAGCACCCGTCTAACTATGGCTACACCTTC
J: TRBJ1-2
length: 14
D: -
size: many
V: TRBV5-1

CDR3: CASSEGQGSGGYTF
DNA: TGCGCCAGCAGTGAGGGGCAGGGAAGCGGTGGCTACACCTTC
J: TRBJ1-2
length: 14
D: -
size: many
V: TRBV10-1

CDR3: CASSSYISGSGYEQYF
DNA: TGTGCCAGCAGCTCCTACATTAGCGGGAGTGGCTACGAGCAGTACTTC
J: TRBJ2-7
length: 16
D: TRBD2
size: -
V: TRBV13

CDR3: CASSLRQGAPNTGELFF
DNA: TGTGCCAGCAGCTTACGACAGGGGGCCCCGAACACCGGGGAGCTGTTTTTT
J: TRBJ2-2
length: 17
D: TRBD1
size: -
V: TRBV25-1

CDR3: CASSYSRSSEEKLFF
DNA: TGTGCCAGCAGTTACTCGCGATCCTCGGAAGAAAAACTGTTTTTT
J: TRBJ1-4
length: 15
D: -
size: few
V: TRBV6-5

CDR3: CSASSGRGNQPQHF
DNA: TGCAGTGCTAGTAGCGGCAGGGGCAATCAGCCCCAGCATTTT
J: TRBJ1-5
length: 14
D: -
size: -
V: TRBV20-1

CDR3: CASIRTLTLQETQYF
DNA: TGTGCCAGCATTAGGACTCTTACCCTCCAAGAGACCCAGTACTTC
J: TRBJ2-5
length: 15
D: -
size: many
V: TRBV2

CDR3: CASSPRDSPYMHF
DNA: TGTGCCAGCTCACCAAGGGACAGTCCATATATGCATTTT
J: TRBJ1-3
length: 13
D: TRBD1
size: -
V: TRBV18

CDR3: CASSESEGTEAFF
DNA: TGCGCCAGCAGTGAGTCGGAGGGTACTGAAGCTTTCTTT
J: TRBJ1-1
length: 13
D: -
size: -
V: TRBV10-3

CDR3: CASTRLAGTQETQYF
DNA: TGTGCCAGCACCCGACTAGCGGGAACTCAAGAGACCCAGTACTTC
J: TRBJ2-5
length: 15
D: TRBD2
size: -
V: TRBV12-3/TRBV12-4

CDR3: CASSSSLQNSPLHF
DNA: TGCGCCAGCAGCTCCTCGTTACAAAATTCACCCCTCCACTTT
J: TRBJ1-6
length: 14
D: -
size: few
V: TRBV5-1

CDR3: CARGDRSYEQYF
DNA: TGTGCTAGGGGGGACAGGTCCTACGAGCAGTACTTC
J: TRBJ2-7
length: 12
D: TRBD1
size: few
V: TRBV24-1

CDR3: CASSVGLARFLNTGELFF
DNA: TGTGCCAGCAGCGTAGGCCTAGCGAGGTTCCTGAACACCGGGGAGCTGTTTTTT
J: TRBJ2-2
length: 18
D: -
size: few
V: TRBV9

CDR3: CASTGTKDQPQYF
DNA: TGTGCCTCTACCGGGACAAAGGATCAGCCCCAGTACTTC
J: TRBJ2-5
length: 13
D: -
size: -
V: TRBV12-3/TRBV12-4